Below, 18 T cell receptor beta chains from the same sample are listed, as sequenced in a study of memory CD4+ T cells and cytomegalovirus serostatus. Clones were sequenced by immunoSEQ multiplex PCR, and TCRdb holds only the in-frame ones, with some missing. The sample holds 35,000 to 50,000 clones; about three quarters are singletons and the top ten take about 0.6%. The sort gate was single viable CD3+CD4+CD8-CD45RO+ cells for memory CD4+ T cells. The sample comprised memory CD4+ T cells from blood. The receptors shown here come from an adult in good health and CMV-seronegative.

J is TRBJ1-3 and V is TRBV5-1; TRBD1 is a possible D gene (5 bases). This CDR3 contains 15 residues. CDR1 and CDR2 from the germline V gene are SGHRS and YFSETQ. V was pared by 6 bases and J by 2 bases, with 15 bases between. CDR3 sequence: CASMQVGAAGNTIYF. The CDR3, as DNA: TGCGCCAGCATGCAGGTTGGGGCAGCTGGAAACACCATATATTTT.

This clone was seen once. In DNA, the CDR3 is TGCGCCAGCAGCTACCAGGCGGGTGACACAGATACGCAGTATTTT. Its translation is CASSYQAGDTDTQYF. The chain combines TRBV5-1 with TRBJ2-3; a possible D gene is TRBD2 (5 bases). Trimming left V 3 bases short and J 2 bases short, with 13 bases between. The CDR3 is 15 residues long. Germline V gives CDR1 SGHRS, CDR2 YFSETQ.

CDR3 in amino acids: CASSLESGVGQPQHF. The CDR3 bases are TGTGCCAGCAGCTTAGAGTCTGGGGTCGGTCAGCCCCAGCATTTT. The rearrangement links TRBV11-2 to TRBJ1-5, with D unclear. The CDR3 is made up of 15 amino acids. CDR1 and CDR2 (germline): SGHAT, FQNNGV. Trimming shortened V by 0 bases and J by 6 bases, and 12 bases separated the two germline ends.

This clone has only a few counts. The chain links TRBV7-9 to TRBJ1-2; D may be TRBD1 (5 bases). The V gene lost 2 bases and the J gene lost 7 bases, with 8 bases spanning the gap. CDR3 size: 12 residues. Per germline, CDR1 SEHNR and CDR2 FQNEAQ (reference sequence). The CDR3 region is CASSLWGGGYTF. The CDR3 DNA follows: TGTGCCAGCAGCTTATGGGGCGGTGGCTACACCTTC.

The table lists this clone with a count of one. The V and J genes are TRBV5-6 and TRBJ2-3; weak D call: TRBD1 (5 bases). V shed 2 bases and J shed 4 bases, with 14 bases lying between them. This CDR3 is 15 amino acids long. Germline V gene sequence: CDR1 SGHDT, CDR2 YYEEEE. Here the CDR3 DNA reads TGTGCCAGCAGCTTCGGATCAGGGTTCGCAGATACGCAGTATTTT. Its translation is CASSFGSGFADTQYF.

In its sample, this clone was seen a few times. The chain recombines TRBV2 with TRBJ1-2, with D possibly TRBD1 on 6 matching bases. The germline V gene has CDR1 SNHLY and CDR2 FYNNEI. Trimming stripped 7 bases from V and 4 bases from J, with 13 bases between. The CDR3 totals 13 residues. The chain's CDR3 is CASMGRGAYGYTF. DNA for the CDR3: TGTGCCAGCATGGGCAGGGGAGCCTATGGCTACACCTTC. The variable domain in full, completed from reference TRBV2 and TRBJ1-2, reads EPEVTQTPSHQVTQMGQEVILRCVPISNHLYFYWYRQILGQKVEFLVSFYNNEISEKSEIFDDQFSVERPDGSNFTLKIRSTKLEDSAMYFCASMGRGAYGYTFGSGTRLTVV.

This clone was picked up one time. V usage is TRBV29-1 and J usage is TRBJ1-2, with 9 nucleotides matching TRBD1. This CDR3 is 13 amino acids long. V gave up 6 bases and J gave up 7 bases; unmatched junction bases: 9. Germline assignment: CDR1 SQVTM and CDR2 ANQGSEA. This CDR3 is CSVDPGQGGGYTF. The CDR3 DNA follows: TGCAGCGTGGACCCGGGACAGGGCGGTGGCTACACCTTC.

This sequence joins TRBV5-1 and TRBJ2-5; 9 nucleotides agree with TRBD2. CDR3 length equals 16 residues. The ends lost 2 bases at V and 1 base at J; junction bases unmatched: 6. Germline V gives CDR1 SGHRS, CDR2 YFSETQ. CDR3 protein: CASSFGEAGGQETQYF. The CDR3 nucleotides read TGCGCCAGCAGCTTCGGTGAAGCGGGAGGCCAAGAGACCCAGTACTTC.

This clone was detected only a few times. This chain connects TRBV6-4 to TRBJ1-2, with D possibly matching TRBD1 (5 bases). The CDR3 length is 12 residues. With 5 bases removed from V and 8 bases from J, the gap between germline ends came to 12 bases. CDR1 and CDR2 from the germline V gene are MRHNA and SNTAGT. CDR3 region: CASSTHTGGYTF. CDR3 nucleotides: TGTGCCAGCAGTACCCACACAGGCGGCTACACCTTC.

The chain is built from TRBV4-2 and TRBJ2-7; no definite D call. Trimming took off 2 bases at V and 2 bases at J, with 16 bases between the two ends. The CDR3 extends over 16 amino acids. Germline V gene data show CDR1 as LGHNA and CDR2 as YNFKEQ. Here the CDR3 reads CASSQSFFGVAYEQYF. The CDR3 DNA reads TGTGCCAGCAGCCAATCTTTTTTTGGGGTGGCCTACGAGCAGTACTTC.

V gene TRBV27 combines with J gene TRBJ1-2; the match to TRBD1 covers 9 bases. The germline V gene has CDR1 MNHEY and CDR2 SMNVEV (reference sequence). V shed 6 bases, J shed 8 bases, and the junction held 7 bases outside the gene matches. This CDR3 region has 13 residues. CDR3 amino acids: CASRMDRGGGYTF. The CDR3 region has the DNA TGTGCCAGCAGAATGGACAGGGGAGGAGGCTACACCTTC.

The V gene is TRBV7-2, the J gene TRBJ2-1; D not resolved. The CDR3 extends over 15 amino acids. From germline, CDR1 is SGHTA and CDR2 FQGNSA. Between the trimmed V and J ends, which lost 6 bases and 0 bases, there was a span of 12 bases. CDR3 residues: CASSRITSSYNEQFF. DNA of the CDR3: TGTGCCAGCAGTCGAATTACCAGCTCCTACAATGAGCAGTTCTTC.

The chain recombines TRBV5-6 with TRBJ1-1; a possible D gene is TRBD1 (5 bases). Trimming took off 0 bases at V and 10 bases at J, with 10 bases between the two ends. CDR1 is SGHDT, CDR2 YYEEEE, per germline. The CDR3 is 12 residues long. The CDR3 DNA sequence: TGTGCCAGCAGCTTGGGAGGGAGGGGAGCTTTCTTT. It specifies CASSLGGRGAFF. The entire variable domain, with the rest obtained from reference TRBV5-6 and TRBJ1-1, is as follows: DAGVTQSPTHLIKTRGQQVTLRCSPKSGHDTVSWYQQALGQGPQFIFQYYEEEERQRGNFPDRFSGHQFPNYSSELNVNALLLGDSALYLCASSLGGRGAFFGQGTRLTVV.

This rearrangement joins TRBV7-2 to TRBJ1-2; no clear D. Trimming took 2 bases from V and 0 from J, leaving 7 bases between them. CDR3 length: 14 amino acids. The germline CDR1 and CDR2 sequences are SGHTA and FQGNSA. CDR3 residues: CASSLPGANYGYTF. For the CDR3, the DNA is TGTGCCAGCAGCTTACCAGGAGCTAACTATGGCTACACCTTC.

The gene calls are TRBV6-5 and TRBJ2-1, with D uncertain. V was pared by 2 bases and J by 1 base, with 9 bases between. The germline gives CDR1 MNHEY, CDR2 SVGAGI. The CDR3 runs to 15 residues. The CDR3, as DNA: TGTGCCAGCAGTTACAGGGTAGGGTCCTACAATGAGCAGTTCTTC. Protein: CASSYRVGSYNEQFF.

The CDR3 region has the DNA TGCAGTGCTTCTCCTAGCGGAACGCAGTATTTT. This encodes CSASPSGTQYF. The chain combines TRBV20-1 with TRBJ2-3, with 7 bases that match TRBD2. The CDR3 contains 11 residues. The ends lost 5 bases at V and 9 bases at J; junction bases unmatched: 5. The germline CDR1 and CDR2 sequences are DFQATT and SNEGSKA (reference sequence).

The CDR3 sequence: CASSMSRRGLDTEAFF. The DNA of the CDR3 is TGTGCCAGCAGTATGAGCAGAAGGGGGCTTGACACTGAAGCTTTCTTT. The rearrangement joins TRBV5-6 to TRBJ1-1, with TRBD1 matching 7 bases. Per the germline V gene, CDR1 is SGHDT and CDR2 is YYEEEE. The CDR3 sequence is 16 residues long. The V gene end was trimmed by 5 bases and the J gene end by 3 bases; junction bases not matched to a gene: 13.

This chain uses TRBV6-5 with TRBJ1-5, with a possible D match to TRBD1 (5 bases). V was trimmed by 2 bases and J by 4 bases, leaving 9 bases between them. CDR1 is MNHEY and CDR2 is SVGAGI in the germline V gene. The CDR3 length is 14 residues. The CDR3 region is CASSYRQGNQPQHF. CDR3 DNA: TGTGCCAGCAGTTACCGTCAGGGAAATCAGCCCCAGCATTTT.